Shown below are 21 T cell receptor beta chains from a single sample sequenced in a study of T cells in Graves' hyperthyroidism and ophthalmopathy. Amplification of TCR beta CDR3 regions used RNA as the template. First-round RT-PCR targeting the TCR CDR3 was performed with the HTBI primer set. Each CDR3 protein is one row after TCRdb ran MiXCR on the multiplex PCR reads. The sample includes 400,000 to 500,000 distinct CDR3 sequences, around an eighth of them seen just once. Specimen: blood. These receptor sequences come from a woman in her late teens or twenties with Graves' hyperthyroidism.

This clonotype was recorded at least ten times. The chain couples TRBV5-1 to TRBJ2-1; D gene uncertain. Per the germline V gene, CDR1 is SGHRS and CDR2 is YFSETQ. This CDR3 is built from 15 residues. V was trimmed by 0 bases and J by 6 bases, leaving 13 bases between them. CDR3 in DNA: TGCGCCAGCAGCTTGGCGGTTGGGCGGCCCAATGAGCAGTTCTTC. Encoded protein: CASSLAVGRPNEQFF.

V and J are TRBV19 and TRBJ1-1; the D is unclear. Germline lookup yields CDR1 LNHDA and CDR2 SQIVND (reference sequence). Deletions cut 6 bases from V and 3 bases from J, with 11 bases between. CDR3 length: 13 amino acids. In nucleotides, the CDR3 is TGTGCCAGTAGCTCTAGGGCTTACACTGAAGCTTTCTTT. This gives the protein CASSSRAYTEAFF. Filled out from reference TRBV19 and TRBJ1-1, the complete variable domain reads DGGITQSPKYLFRKEGQNVTLSCEQNLNHDAMYWYRQDPGQGLRLIYYSQIVNDFQKGDIAEGYSVSREKKESFPLTVTSAQKNPTAFYLCASSSRAYTEAFFGQGTRLTVV.

V is TRBV5-6 and J is TRBJ2-3, with no clear D. CDR1 and CDR2 (germline): SGHDT, YYEEEE. V was trimmed by 2 bases and J by 7 bases, leaving 11 bases between them. CDR3 length: 13 amino acids. CDR3 nucleotide sequence: TGTGCCAGCAGCTTACCCCCGAGCTATACGCAGTATTTT. It codes for CASSLPPSYTQYF.

This clonotype turned up a few times. This sequence joins TRBV5-1 and TRBJ2-2; D is perhaps TRBD2 (5 bases). This CDR3 is built from 15 residues. The germline V gene encodes CDR1 SGHRS and CDR2 YFSETQ. Trimming shortened V by 1 base and J by 4 bases, and 11 bases separated the two germline ends. The CDR3 loop is CASSLLGDATGELFF. The DNA for the CDR3 is TGCGCCAGCAGCTTGTTGGGAGATGCCACCGGGGAGCTGTTTTTT.

This clonotype showed up many times. The chain recombines TRBV12-3 or TRBV12-4 with TRBJ1-5; D not certain. The CDR3 covers 14 residues. V was shortened by 6 bases and J by 5 bases, with 14 bases between the two germline ends. The chain's CDR3 is CASSRREGHQPQHF. Here the CDR3 DNA reads TGTGCCAGCAGCCGCCGGGAGGGTCATCAGCCCCAGCATTTT.

This clonotype was counted many times. The chain has TRBV3-1 and TRBJ1-6; D unresolved. V was clipped by 0 bases and J by 10 bases, with 4 bases between them. Germline values: CDR1 LGHDT, CDR2 YNNKEL (reference sequence). The CDR3 runs 12 residues. The CDR3 region is CASSQDRSPLHF. The DNA of the CDR3 is TGTGCCAGCAGCCAAGACCGGTCACCCCTCCACTTT.

This clonotype occurred many times. The V gene is TRBV3-1, the J gene TRBJ2-3, with D maybe TRBD2 (6 bases). Germline values: CDR1 LGHDT, CDR2 YNNKEL (reference sequence). The V gene lost 3 bases and the J gene lost 0 bases, with 7 bases spanning the gap. This CDR3 contains 14 residues. The CDR3 is CASSQLASTDTQYF. The DNA of the CDR3 is TGTGCCAGCAGCCAGCTAGCGAGCACAGATACGCAGTATTTT.

This clonotype was seen more than once but under ten times. The chain combines TRBV24-1 with TRBJ1-5; D ambiguous. The V gene's germline CDR1 is KGHDR and CDR2 SFDVKD. The CDR3 is made up of 15 amino acids. Trimming stripped 0 bases from V and 7 bases from J, with 12 bases between. In DNA form, the CDR3 reads TGTGCCACCAGTGATTTGAGGCCTGGAGAGCAGCCCCAGCATTTT. Translation gives CATSDLRPGEQPQHF.

This clonotype was counted at least ten times. The chain recombines TRBV6-5 with TRBJ1-3; D may be TRBD1 (6 bases). Trimming took 4 bases from V and 0 from J, leaving 13 bases between them. The CDR3 totals 16 residues. Germline CDR1 MNHEY, CDR2 SVGAGI. The CDR3 DNA reads TGTGCCAGCAGTTGGGACATCGCGGCCTCTGGAAACACCATATATTTT. Its translation: CASSWDIAASGNTIYF.

This clonotype was counted many times. The chain is built from TRBV3-1 and TRBJ2-7; tentatively, D is TRBD2 (5 bases). Trimming stripped 3 bases from V and 4 bases from J, with 10 bases between. Per the germline V gene, CDR1 is LGHDT and CDR2 is YNNKEL (reference sequence). The CDR3 totals 13 residues. The CDR3 region is CASSQASSYEQYV. The CDR3 region has the DNA TGTGCCAGCAGCCAGGCTAGCAGTTACGAGCAGTACGTC.

This clonotype was seen at least ten times. V and J are TRBV27 and TRBJ2-1; the match to TRBD2 covers 7 bases. The trim removed 1 base at V and 8 bases at J, leaving 11 bases unmatched. Germline V lookup: CDR1 MNHEY, CDR2 SMNVEV (reference sequence). The CDR3 sequence is 16 residues long. CDR3 sequence (DNA): TGTGCCAGCAGTTTATGGGGCGGGAGAATGGGCGATGAGCAGTTCTTC. It specifies CASSLWGGRMGDEQFF.

This clonotype was observed many times. The chain links TRBV20-1 to TRBJ2-3; a weak D match, TRBD2 (6 bases). Germline lookup yields CDR1 DFQATT and CDR2 SNEGSKA (reference sequence). V shed 3 bases and J shed 3 bases, with 10 bases lying between them. The CDR3 loop spans 13 amino acids. For the CDR3, the DNA is TGCAGTGCTAGTGCGGGAAATACAGATACGCAGTATTTT. This codes for CSASAGNTDTQYF.

This clonotype was found many times. The chain is built from TRBV7-9 and TRBJ2-1; 9 nucleotides match TRBD2. From germline, CDR1 is SEHNR and CDR2 FQNEAQ (reference sequence). The CDR3 is made up of 15 amino acids. V gave up 4 bases and J gave up 6 bases; unmatched junction bases: 7. The DNA of the CDR3 is TGTGCCAGCAGCTCTCTAGCGGGGAAACTCAATGAGCAGTTCTTC. Amino acids: CASSSLAGKLNEQFF.

This rearrangement joins TRBV27 to TRBJ1-5; the D gene is possibly TRBD1 (5 bases). CDR3 length equals 14 residues. V lost 5 bases to trimming and J lost 2 bases, with 10 bases between them. Germline CDR1 and CDR2: MNHEY and SMNVEV (reference sequence). CDR3 DNA sequence: TGTGCCAGCAGTCCAGTGGGGGGCAATCAGCCCCAGCATTTT. Translation gives CASSPVGGNQPQHF.

This clonotype was picked up a small number of times. Just one base apart from a much larger clone, this may be a read error. The chain uses TRBV2 and TRBJ2-1; 7 nucleotides agree with TRBD2. The CDR3 extends over 13 amino acids. Germline V gives CDR1 SNHLY, CDR2 FYNNEI. With V trimmed by 5 bases and J by 6 bases, 4 bases remained unmatched. CDR3 coding DNA: TGTGCCAGCAGTTACGGGGAGGGCAATGAGCAGTTCTTC. This sequence encodes CASSYGEGNEQFF.

At least ten counts were recorded for this clonotype. The chain is built from TRBV20-1 and TRBJ1-5; D perhaps matches TRBD1 (6 bases). This CDR3 comprises 18 residues. The germline V and J ends were trimmed by 2 bases and 0 bases, with 20 bases remaining between them. The V gene's germline CDR1 is DFQATT and CDR2 SNEGSKA (reference sequence). The CDR3 nucleotides read TGCAGTGCTAGACCGTTTAGGGGGTGTGCCGATAGCAATCAGCCCCAGCATTTT. Its protein is CSARPFRGCADSNQPQHF.

This clonotype was counted at least ten times. The chain combines TRBV18 with TRBJ2-7; 8 bases are a match to TRBD1. V lost 3 bases to trimming and J lost 3 bases; unmatched junction nucleotides: 7. The germline CDR1 and CDR2 sequences are KGHSH and LQKENI. The CDR3 spans 15 residues. The CDR3 sequence is CASSPSDRANYEQYF. For the CDR3, the DNA is TGTGCCAGCTCACCCTCGGACAGGGCAAACTACGAGCAGTACTTC.

This clonotype was seen at least ten times. V is TRBV28 and J is TRBJ2-4; D not certain. V dropped 1 base and J dropped 0 bases, with 16 bases sitting between them. Germline CDR1 MDHEN, CDR2 SYDVKM. The CDR3 consists of 18 residues. Written as DNA, the CDR3 is TGTGCCAGCAGTTTATTAGGGAAAGGTTCGTTAGCCAAAAACATTCAGTACTTC. It specifies CASSLLGKGSLAKNIQYF.

This clonotype occurred many times. The V call is TRBV24-1, the J call TRBJ2-6; D is unresolved. Per germline, CDR1 KGHDR and CDR2 SFDVKD. The CDR3 length is 17 residues. V lost 5 bases and J lost 2, with 15 bases in between. CDR3 sequence: CATSAGRATAGANVLTF. The CDR3 DNA sequence: TGTGCCACCAGTGCGGGCCGGGCAACAGCTGGGGCCAACGTCCTGACTTTC.

This clonotype was observed many times. The J gene is TRBJ1-4, the V gene TRBV28; D might be TRBD1 (6 bases). Germline values: CDR1 MDHEN, CDR2 SYDVKM. Trimming took off 4 bases at V and 8 bases at J, with 11 bases between the two ends. The CDR3 totals 13 residues. This CDR3 is CASSSNREEKLFF. The DNA for the CDR3 is TGTGCCAGCAGTTCCAACAGGGAGGAAAAACTGTTTTTT. Drawing the rest from reference TRBV28 and TRBJ1-4, the complete variable domain is DVKVTQSSRYLVKRTGEKVFLECVQDMDHENMFWYRQDPGLGLRLIYFSYDVKMKEKGDIPEGYSVSREKKERFSLILESASTNQTSMYLCASSSNREEKLFFGSGTQLSVL.

A word on this clonotype: At one end, the junction sequence differs from germline, possibly due to a read error. The CDR3 protein is CASSLITTGENEKLFF. DNA of the CDR3: TGTGCCAGCAGCTTGATTACGACAGGGGAGAATGAAAAACTGTTTTTT. This sequence joins TRBV5-1 and TRBJ1-4, with TRBD1 identical over 8 bases. This CDR3 has 16 residues. Germline CDR1 is SGHRS and CDR2 is YFSETQ.